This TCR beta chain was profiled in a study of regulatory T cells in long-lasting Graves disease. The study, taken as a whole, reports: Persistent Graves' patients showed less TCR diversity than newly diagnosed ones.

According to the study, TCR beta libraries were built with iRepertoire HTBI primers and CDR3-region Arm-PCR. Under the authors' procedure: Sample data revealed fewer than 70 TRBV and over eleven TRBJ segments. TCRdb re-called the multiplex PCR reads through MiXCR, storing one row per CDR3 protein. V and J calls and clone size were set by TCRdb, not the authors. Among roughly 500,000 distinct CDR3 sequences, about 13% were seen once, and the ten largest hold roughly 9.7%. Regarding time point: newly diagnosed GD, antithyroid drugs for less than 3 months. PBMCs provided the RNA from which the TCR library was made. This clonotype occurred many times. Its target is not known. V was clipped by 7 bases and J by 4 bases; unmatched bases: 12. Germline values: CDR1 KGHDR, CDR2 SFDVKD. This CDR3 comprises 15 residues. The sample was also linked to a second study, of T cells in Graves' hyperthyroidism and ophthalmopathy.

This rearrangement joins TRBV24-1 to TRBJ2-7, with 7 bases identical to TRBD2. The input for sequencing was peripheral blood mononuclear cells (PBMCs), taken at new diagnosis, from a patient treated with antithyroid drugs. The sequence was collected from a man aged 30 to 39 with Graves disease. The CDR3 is CATSPGEGPGYEQYF. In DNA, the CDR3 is TGTGCCACCAGCCCCGGGGAGGGGCCAGGGTACGAGCAGTACTTC.